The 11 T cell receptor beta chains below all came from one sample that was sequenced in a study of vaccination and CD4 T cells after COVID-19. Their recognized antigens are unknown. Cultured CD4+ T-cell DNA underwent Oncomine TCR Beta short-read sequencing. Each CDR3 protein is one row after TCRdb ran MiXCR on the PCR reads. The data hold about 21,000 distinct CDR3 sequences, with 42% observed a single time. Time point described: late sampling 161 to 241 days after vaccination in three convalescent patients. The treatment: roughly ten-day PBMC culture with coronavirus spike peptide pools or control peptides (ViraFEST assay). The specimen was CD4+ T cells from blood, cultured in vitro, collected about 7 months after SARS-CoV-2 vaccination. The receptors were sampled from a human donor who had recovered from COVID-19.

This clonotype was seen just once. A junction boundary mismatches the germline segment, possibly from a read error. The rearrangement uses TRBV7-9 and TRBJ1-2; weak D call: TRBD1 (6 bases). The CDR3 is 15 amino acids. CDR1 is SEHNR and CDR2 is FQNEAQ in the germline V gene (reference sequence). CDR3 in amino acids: CASSPTDRPNYGCTF. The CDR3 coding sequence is TGTGCCAGCAGCCCAACCGACAGGCCTAACTATGGCTGCACCTTC.

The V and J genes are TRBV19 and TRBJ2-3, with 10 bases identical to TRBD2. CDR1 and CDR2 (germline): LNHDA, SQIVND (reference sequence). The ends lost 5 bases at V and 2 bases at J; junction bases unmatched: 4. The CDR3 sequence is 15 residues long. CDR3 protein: CASSPGLATTDTQYF. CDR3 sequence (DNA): TGTGCCAGTAGTCCGGGACTAGCGACCACAGATACGCAGTATTTT. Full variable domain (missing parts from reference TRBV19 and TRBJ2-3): DGGITQSPKYLFRKEGQNVTLSCEQNLNHDAMYWYRQDPGQGLRLIYYSQIVNDFQKGDIAEGYSVSREKKESFPLTVTSAQKNPTAFYLCASSPGLATTDTQYFGPGTRLTVL.

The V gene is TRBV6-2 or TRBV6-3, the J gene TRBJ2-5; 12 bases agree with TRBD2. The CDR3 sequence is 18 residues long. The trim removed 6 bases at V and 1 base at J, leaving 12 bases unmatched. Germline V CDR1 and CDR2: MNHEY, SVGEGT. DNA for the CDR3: TGTGCCAGCAGACGCCACCAGACTAGCGGGAGTCTCCAAGAGACCCAGTACTTC. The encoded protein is CASRRHQTSGSLQETQYF.

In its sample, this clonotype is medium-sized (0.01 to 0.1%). CDR3 in DNA: TGTGCCAGCAAAGGACTAGCGGGCCCCTACGAGCAGTACTTC. This translates into CASKGLAGPYEQYF. The V call is TRBV27, the J call TRBJ2-7, with 11 bases matching TRBD2. Germline V lookup: CDR1 MNHEY, CDR2 SMNVEV (reference sequence). V was clipped by 7 bases and J by 2 bases; unmatched bases: 4. CDR3 length: 14 residues.

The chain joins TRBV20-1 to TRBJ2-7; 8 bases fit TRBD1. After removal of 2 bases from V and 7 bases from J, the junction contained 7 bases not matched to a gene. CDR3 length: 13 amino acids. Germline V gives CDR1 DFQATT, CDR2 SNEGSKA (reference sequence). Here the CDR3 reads CSARSQGAGEQYF. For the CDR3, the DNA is TGCAGTGCTAGAAGTCAGGGGGCGGGAGAGCAGTACTTC.

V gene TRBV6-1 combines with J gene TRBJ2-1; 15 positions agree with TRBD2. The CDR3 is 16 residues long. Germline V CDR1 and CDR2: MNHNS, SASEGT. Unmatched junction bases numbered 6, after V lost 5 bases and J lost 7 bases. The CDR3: CASSRTSGRAKNEQFF. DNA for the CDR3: TGTGCCAGCAGTCGGACTAGCGGGAGGGCCAAAAATGAGCAGTTCTTC.

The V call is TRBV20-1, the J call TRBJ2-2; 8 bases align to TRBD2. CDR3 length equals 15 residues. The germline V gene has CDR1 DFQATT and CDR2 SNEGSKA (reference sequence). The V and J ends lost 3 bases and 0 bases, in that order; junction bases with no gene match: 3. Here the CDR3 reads CSASSLAANTGELFF. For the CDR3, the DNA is TGCAGTGCTAGCTCACTAGCGGCGAACACCGGGGAGCTGTTTTTT.

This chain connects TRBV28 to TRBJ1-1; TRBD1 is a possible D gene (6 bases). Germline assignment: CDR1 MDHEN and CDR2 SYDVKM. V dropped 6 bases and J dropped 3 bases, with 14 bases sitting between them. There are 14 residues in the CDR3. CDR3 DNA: TGTGCCAGCAGACCCCTACAGGGTTACACTGAAGCTTTCTTT. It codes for CASRPLQGYTEAFF.

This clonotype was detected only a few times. The CDR3 nucleotides read TGCAGTGCCGAGGGGCCTCCGGGAGTCGGAGATACGCAGTATTTT. Protein sequence: CSAEGPPGVGDTQYF. The J gene is TRBJ2-3, the V gene TRBV20-1; TRBD2 is a possible D gene (6 bases). This CDR3 has 15 residues. Trimming removed 6 bases from V and 5 bases from J, with 21 bases in between. The germline V gene encodes CDR1 DFQATT and CDR2 SNEGSKA (reference sequence).

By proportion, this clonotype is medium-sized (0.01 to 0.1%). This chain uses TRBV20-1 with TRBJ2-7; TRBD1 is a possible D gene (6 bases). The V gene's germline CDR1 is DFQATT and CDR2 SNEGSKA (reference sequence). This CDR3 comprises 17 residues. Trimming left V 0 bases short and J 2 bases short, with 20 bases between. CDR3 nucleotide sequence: TGCAGTGCTAGAGATCTTGGCCCGCAGGGGCCGACCTACGAGCAGTACTTC. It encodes CSARDLGPQGPTYEQYF.

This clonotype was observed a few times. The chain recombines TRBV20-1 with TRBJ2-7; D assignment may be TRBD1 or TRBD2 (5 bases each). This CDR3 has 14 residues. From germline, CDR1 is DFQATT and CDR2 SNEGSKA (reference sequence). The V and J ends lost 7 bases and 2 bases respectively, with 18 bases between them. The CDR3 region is CSGASGTSTYEQYF. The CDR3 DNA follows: TGCAGTGGCGCATCCGGGACCTCAACCTACGAGCAGTACTTC.